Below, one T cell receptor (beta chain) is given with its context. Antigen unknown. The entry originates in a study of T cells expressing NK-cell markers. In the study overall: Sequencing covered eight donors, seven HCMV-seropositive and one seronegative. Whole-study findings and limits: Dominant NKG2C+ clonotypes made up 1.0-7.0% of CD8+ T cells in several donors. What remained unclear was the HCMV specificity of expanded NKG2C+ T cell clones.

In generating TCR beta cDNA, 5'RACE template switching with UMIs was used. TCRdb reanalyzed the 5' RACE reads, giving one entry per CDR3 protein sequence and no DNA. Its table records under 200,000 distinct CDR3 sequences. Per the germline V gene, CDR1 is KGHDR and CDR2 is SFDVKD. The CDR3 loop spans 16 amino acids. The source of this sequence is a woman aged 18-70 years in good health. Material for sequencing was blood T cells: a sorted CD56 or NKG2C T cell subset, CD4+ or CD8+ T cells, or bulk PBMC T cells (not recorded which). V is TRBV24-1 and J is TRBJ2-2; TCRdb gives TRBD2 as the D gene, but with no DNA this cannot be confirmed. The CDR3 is CATSDPRTSGTGELFF.